A single count supports the clone carrying this T cell receptor beta chain. This sample was included in a study of identical twins. One entry per CDR3 protein results from TCRdb running MiXCR on the 5' RACE reads. The sample lists hundreds of thousands of distinct CDR3 sequences; around 8.6% were seen once. From germline, CDR1 is PRHDT and CDR2 FYEKMQ (reference sequence). There are 14 residues in the CDR3. Deletions cut 6 bases from V and 10 bases from J, with 19 bases between. The same sample was also used in a study of yellow fever vaccine responses in identical twins. Per that study: As reported, the vaccine T cell response of twins seemed partly convergent and partly personalized.

The source material was PBMCs. The genes are TRBV13 and TRBJ2-1; TRBD2 is a possible D gene (6 bases). The TCR was taken from a young woman in good health. CDR3 in DNA: TGTGCCAGCAGATCAGGAGGGCCAGAGGGGGAGCAGTTCTTC. Translated: CASRSGGPEGEQFF. Looking up the rest from reference TRBV13 and TRBJ2-1 gives the full variable domain: AAGVIQSPRHLIKEKRETATLKCYPIPRHDTVYWYQQGPGQDPQFLISFYEKMQSDKGSIPDRFSAQQFSDYHSELNMSSLELGDSALYFCASRSGGPEGEQFFGPGTRLTVL.